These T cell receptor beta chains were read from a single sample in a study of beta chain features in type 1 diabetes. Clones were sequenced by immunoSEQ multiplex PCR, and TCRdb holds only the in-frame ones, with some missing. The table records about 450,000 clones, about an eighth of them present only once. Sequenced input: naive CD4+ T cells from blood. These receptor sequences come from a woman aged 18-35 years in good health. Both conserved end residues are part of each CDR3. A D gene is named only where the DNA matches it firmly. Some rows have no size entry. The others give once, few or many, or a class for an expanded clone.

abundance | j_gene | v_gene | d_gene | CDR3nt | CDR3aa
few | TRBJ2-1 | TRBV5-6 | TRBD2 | TGTGCCAGCAGCTTGGTAGCGGGAGGGCCGAAGGAGCAGTTCTTC | CASSLVAGGPKEQFF
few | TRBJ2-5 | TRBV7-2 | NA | TGTGCCAGCAGCTTATTAAGAGAGACCCAGTACTTC | CASSLLRETQYF
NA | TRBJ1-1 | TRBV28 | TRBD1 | TGTGCCAGCAGTTTAGCACAGGGGATGAACACTGAAGCTTTCTTT | CASSLAQGMNTEAFF
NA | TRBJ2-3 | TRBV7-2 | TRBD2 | TGTGCCAGCAGCCGAAGACTAGCCGCCAGCACAGATACGCAGTATTTT | CASSRRLAASTDTQYF
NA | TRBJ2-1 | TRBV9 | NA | TGTGCCAGCAGCACTCTGACTAGCTACAATGAGCAGTTCTTC | CASSTLTSYNEQFF
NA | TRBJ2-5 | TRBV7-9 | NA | TGTGCCAGCAGCCGTCTTAATTCGGGCCAAGAGACCCAGTACTTC | CASSRLNSGQETQYF
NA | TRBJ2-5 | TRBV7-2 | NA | TGTGCCAGCAGCACCAGGTTTTACCAAGAGACCCAGTACTTC | CASSTRFYQETQYF
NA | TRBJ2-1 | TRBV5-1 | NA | TGCGCCAGCACCGGGGGTGGCGAGCAGTTCTTC | CASTGGGEQFF
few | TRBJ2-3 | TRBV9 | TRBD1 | TGTGCCAGCAGCACCGACTCCGGGACAGGGAGCACAGATACGCAGTATTTT | CASSTDSGTGSTDTQYF
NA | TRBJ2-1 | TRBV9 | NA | TGTGCCAGCAGCGTAGAGGAGCGGCGCAATGAGCAGTTCTTC | CASSVEERRNEQFF
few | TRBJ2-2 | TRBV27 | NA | TGTGCCAGCAGTCCCTACGACACCAACACCGGGGAGCTGTTTTTT | CASSPYDTNTGELFF
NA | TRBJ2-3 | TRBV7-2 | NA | TGTGCCAGCAGCTACCCCTATGGGTTGGGAGATACGCAGTATTTT | CASSYPYGLGDTQYF
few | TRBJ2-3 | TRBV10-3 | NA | TGTGCCATCAGTGTATTAGGAGGGGCAGATACGCAGTATTTT | CAISVLGGADTQYF
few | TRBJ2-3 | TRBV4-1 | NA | TGCGCCAGCAGCCAAGTAGTAGTGGGCACAGATACGCAGTATTTT | CASSQVVVGTDTQYF
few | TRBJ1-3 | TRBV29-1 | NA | TGCAGCGTTGAAAGGGGACAAACTGGAAACACCATATATTTT | CSVERGQTGNTIYF
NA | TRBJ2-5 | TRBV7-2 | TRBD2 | TGTGCCAGCAGCGATAGACGGCGGGGGGAGACCCAGTACTTC | CASSDRRRGETQYF
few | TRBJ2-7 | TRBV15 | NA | TGTGCCACCAGCAGAGATCACGGCCGGCAGGAGTACTTC | CATSRDHGRQEYF
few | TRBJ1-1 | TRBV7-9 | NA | TGTGCCAGCAGCCCCTGGGGCGCAGGAACTGAAGCTTTCTTT | CASSPWGAGTEAFF
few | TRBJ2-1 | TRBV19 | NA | TGTGCCAGTAGTAGATCTGGGCGTAGGGATGAGCAGTTCTTC | CASSRSGRRDEQFF
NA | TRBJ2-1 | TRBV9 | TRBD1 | TGTGCCAGCAGCGCCCGGGACAGGGTCAGAATTGAGCAGTTCTTC | CASSARDRVRIEQFF
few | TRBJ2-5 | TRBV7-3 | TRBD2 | TGTGCCAGCAGCGCTAGCGGGAGCTTCTCGGAGACCCAGTACTTC | CASSASGSFSETQYF
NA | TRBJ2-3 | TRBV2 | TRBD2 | TGTGCCAGCAGTCTCCCACTAGCGGGGGAAGATACGCAGTATTTT | CASSLPLAGEDTQYF
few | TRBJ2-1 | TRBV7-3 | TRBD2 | TGTGCCAGCAGCTCGGGACTACACAATGAGCAGTTCTTC | CASSSGLHNEQFF
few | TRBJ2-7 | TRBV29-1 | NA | TGCAGCGTTGGGTCCCGGCACTACGAGCAGTACTTC | CSVGSRHYEQYF
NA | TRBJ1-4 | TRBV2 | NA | TGTGCCAGCAGTGAGGATGAAAAACTGTTTTTT | CASSEDEKLFF
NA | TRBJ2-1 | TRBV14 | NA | TGTGCCAGCAGCCAACTAAAAGGACTTATGGCCTACAATGAGCAGTTCTTC | CASSQLKGLMAYNEQFF
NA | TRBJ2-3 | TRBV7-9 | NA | TGTGCCAGCAGCCGCCGTAGACTAGGCACAGATACGCAGTATTTT | CASSRRRLGTDTQYF
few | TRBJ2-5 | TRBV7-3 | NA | TGTGCCAGCAGCCGAGGGGCCAGGGGAGGGCTCGAGACCCAGTACTTC | CASSRGARGGLETQYF
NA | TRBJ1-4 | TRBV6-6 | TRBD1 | TGTGCCAGCAGTAGGACAGGGGGAGCTGAAAAACTGTTTTTT | CASSRTGGAEKLFF
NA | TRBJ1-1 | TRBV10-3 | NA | TGTGCCATCACCCCGGGGGCGAACACTGAAGCTTTCTTT | CAITPGANTEAFF
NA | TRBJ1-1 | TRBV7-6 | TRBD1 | TGTGCCAGCAGCCAGGGACAGGGGTACAGCGGCACTGAAGCTTTCTTT | CASSQGQGYSGTEAFF
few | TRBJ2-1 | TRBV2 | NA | TGTGCCAGCAGGCGACCGTTCGACAATGAGCAGTTCTTC | CASRRPFDNEQFF
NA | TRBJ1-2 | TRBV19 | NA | TGTGCCAGTTCCAAAGGGTATGGCTACACCTTC | CASSKGYGYTF
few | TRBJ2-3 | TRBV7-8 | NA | TGTGCCAGCAGCTTATCAACAGATACGCAGTATTTT | CASSLSTDTQYF
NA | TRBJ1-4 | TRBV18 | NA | TGTGCCAGCTCACCGAACTCGGGAGGCGAAAAACTGTTTTTT | CASSPNSGGEKLFF
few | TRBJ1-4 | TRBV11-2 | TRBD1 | TGTGCCAGCAGCCTGAGACAGGGACGGGAAAAACTGTTTTTT | CASSLRQGREKLFF
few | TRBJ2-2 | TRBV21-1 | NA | TGTGCCAGCAGCAGTACTAGCGGGAGACACACCGGGGAGCTGTTTTTT | CASSSTSGRHTGELFF
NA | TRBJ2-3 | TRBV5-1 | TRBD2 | TGCGCCAGCAGCTTTCTAGCGGGGTTCACAGATACGCAGTATTTT | CASSFLAGFTDTQYF
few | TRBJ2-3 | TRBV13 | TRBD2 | TGTGCCAGCAGGGGCGGGAGCGGCGCAGATACGCAGTATTTT | CASRGGSGADTQYF
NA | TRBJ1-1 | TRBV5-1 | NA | TGCGCCAGCACACCGACAGATCTATTGAACACTGAAGCTTTCTTT | CASTPTDLLNTEAFF
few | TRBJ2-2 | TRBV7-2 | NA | TGTGCCAGCAGCTATCGGACAACCGGGGAGCTGTTTTTT | CASSYRTTGELFF
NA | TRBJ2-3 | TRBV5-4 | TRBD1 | TGTGCCAGCAGCCTTCCGGGACAGCTCACAGATACGCAGTATTTT | CASSLPGQLTDTQYF